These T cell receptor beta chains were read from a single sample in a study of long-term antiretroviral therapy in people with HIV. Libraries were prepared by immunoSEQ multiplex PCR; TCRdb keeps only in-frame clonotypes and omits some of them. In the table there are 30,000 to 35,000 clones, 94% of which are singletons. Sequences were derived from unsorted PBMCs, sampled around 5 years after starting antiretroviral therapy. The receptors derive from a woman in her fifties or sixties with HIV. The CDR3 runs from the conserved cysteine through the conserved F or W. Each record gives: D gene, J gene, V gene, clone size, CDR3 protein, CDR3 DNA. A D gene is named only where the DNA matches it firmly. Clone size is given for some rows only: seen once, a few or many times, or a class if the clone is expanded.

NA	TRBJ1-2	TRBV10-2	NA	CASSPGFDNYGYTF	TGCGCCAGCAGTCCTGGTTTCGATAACTATGGCTACACCTTC
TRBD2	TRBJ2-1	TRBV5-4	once	CASSPGLAGGNPYNEQFF	TGTGCCAGCAGCCCCGGACTAGCGGGGGGGAATCCCTACAATGAGCAGTTCTTC
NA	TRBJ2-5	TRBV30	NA	CAWSVSGVGETQYF	TGTGCCTGGAGTGTATCAGGGGTAGGGGAGACCCAGTACTTC
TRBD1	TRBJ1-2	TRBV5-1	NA	CASGTGLEGVGYTF	TGCGCCAGCGGGACAGGGCTGGAAGGGGTTGGCTACACCTTC
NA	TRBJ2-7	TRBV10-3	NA	CAISGTSFYEQYF	TGTGCCATCAGTGGGACTTCATTTTACGAGCAGTACTTC
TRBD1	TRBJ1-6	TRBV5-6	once	CASSRRGQGDSPLHF	TGTGCCAGCAGCCGCCGTGGACAGGGGGATTCACCCCTCCACTTT
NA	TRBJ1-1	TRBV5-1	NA	CASNREMNSEAFF	TGCGCCAGTAACAGGGAGATGAATTCTGAAGCTTTCTTT
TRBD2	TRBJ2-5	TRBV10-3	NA	CAISAAREGETQYF	TGTGCCATCAGTGCTGCCAGGGAGGGGGAGACCCAGTACTTC
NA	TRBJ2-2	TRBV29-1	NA	CSVDGPANTGELFF	TGCAGCGTTGACGGGCCCGCGAACACCGGGGAGCTGTTTTTT
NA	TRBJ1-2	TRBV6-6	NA	CASSPQGSYGYTF	TGTGCCAGCAGTCCCCAGGGCTCCTATGGCTACACCTTC
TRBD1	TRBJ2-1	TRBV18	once	CASSPTERQGTDNEQFF	TGTGCCAGCTCACCGACCGAAAGACAGGGGACTGACAATGAGCAGTTCTTC
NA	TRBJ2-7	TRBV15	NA	CATSRDLSYEQYF	TGTGCCACCAGCAGAGATCTCAGCTACGAGCAGTACTTC
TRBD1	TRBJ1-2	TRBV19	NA	CASRTGTEKFSANYGYTF	TGTGCCAGTAGGACGGGGACAGAAAAATTTTCCGCTAACTATGGCTACACCTTC
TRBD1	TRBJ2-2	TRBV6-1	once	CASTLSTGYTGELFF	TGTGCCAGCACTTTATCGACAGGGTACACCGGGGAGCTGTTTTTT
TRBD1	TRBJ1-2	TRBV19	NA	CASSSGTGGYGYTF	TGTGCCAGTAGTAGTGGGACAGGGGGCTATGGCTACACCTTC
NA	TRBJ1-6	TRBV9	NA	CASTLLGGTPYNSPLHF	TGTGCCAGCACCCTTTTGGGGGGTACCCCCTATAATTCACCCCTCCACTTT
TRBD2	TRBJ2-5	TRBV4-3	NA	CASSQGLAQETQYF	TGCGCCAGCAGCCAAGGACTAGCTCAGGAGACCCAGTACTTC
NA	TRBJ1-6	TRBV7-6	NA	CASSLEPGELRSPLHF	TGTGCCAGCAGCTTGGAACCGGGAGAGCTTCGATCACCCCTCCACTTT
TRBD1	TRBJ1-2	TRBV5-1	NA	CASSLNRGWDGYTF	TGCGCCAGCAGCTTAAACAGGGGCTGGGATGGCTACACCTTC
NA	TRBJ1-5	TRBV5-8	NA	CASSLSQNQPQHF	TGTGCCAGCAGCTTGTCACAGAATCAGCCCCAGCATTTT